This record covers a single T cell receptor beta chain. Its specificity is not known. The junction departs from germline at one end; a sequencing error may be responsible. The data originate from a study of blood T cells in healthy people across ages. Broader study findings: Long-lived and aged donors differed, with more naive CD4+ cells and higher diversity in the long-lived.

Primers used in a second PCR of about 6 to 11 cycles were a sample-barcoded 5' primer and a J-beta primer mix. A template-switch adaptor containing 12 random nucleotides labeled each cDNA molecule. TCRdb re-derived calls from the 5' RACE reads in MiXCR, one entry per CDR3 protein. The data show roughly 650,000 distinct CDR3 sequences, with 32% seen just once and less than 20% held by the top ten. In each sample, at least 7 million PBMCs were isolated. The length of the CDR3 is 14 residues. Germline V gene lookup returns CDR1 SEHNR and CDR2 FQNEAQ (reference sequence). J is TRBJ2-7 and V is TRBV7-9; TRBD2 matches at 10 bases. The DNA matches TRBJ2-5 better at its end, which makes the J call doubtful. Sequencing was carried out using blood. This TCR derives from a woman of 80 years or more in good health. CDR3 DNA sequence: TGTACCAGCAGCTTAGCGGGGGGATTGGAGACCCAGTACTTC. Translation: CTSSLAGGLETQYF.